Presented here are 8 T cell receptor beta chains from one specimen sequenced in a study of T cells in Graves' hyperthyroidism and ophthalmopathy. Amplification targeted TCR beta CDR3 regions from RNA transcripts. First-round RT-PCR of the TCR CDR3 relied on the HTBI primer set. TCRdb called the multiplex PCR reads again in MiXCR, with one record for every CDR3 protein. Of under 400,000 distinct CDR3 sequences listed, less than 15% were seen once; the top ten hold about 9.1%. Sequencing input: blood. The receptors here all came from a young woman with Graves' hyperthyroidism.

This clonotype was counted ten times or more. This chain connects TRBV12-3 or TRBV12-4 to TRBJ2-3; TRBD2 matches at 8 bases. This CDR3 is 17 amino acids long. The J segment lost 10 bases and the V segment lost 5 bases, leaving 20 bases of the junction unmatched. DNA for the CDR3: TGTGCCAGCAGTGTCCTACCCCCCTTAGCGGGGCTACGGGCGCAGTATTTT. Protein sequence: CASSVLPPLAGLRAQYF.

The chain joins TRBV28 to TRBJ2-7; maybe TRBD1 (5 bases). This CDR3 is 14 amino acids long. Germline values: CDR1 MDHEN, CDR2 SYDVKM. Trimming left V 5 bases short and J 3 bases short, with 14 bases between. The CDR3 DNA is TGTGCCAGCAGTAAAACCTCCAGGGTCTACGAGCAGTACTTC. This codes for CASSKTSRVYEQYF. Complete variable domain (other parts from reference TRBV28 and TRBJ2-7): DVKVTQSSRYLVKRTGEKVFLECVQDMDHENMFWYRQDPGLGLRLIYFSYDVKMKEKGDIPEGYSVSREKKERFSLILESASTNQTSMYLCASSKTSRVYEQYFGPGTRLTVT.

This clonotype was detected ten times or more. The chain employs TRBV6-1 and TRBJ1-3, with D uncertain. The CDR3 spans 14 residues. Trimming removed 8 bases from V and 0 bases from J, with 11 bases in between. Germline V gene lookup returns CDR1 MNHNS and CDR2 SASEGT. This chain's CDR3 is CASEGLHSGNTIYF. CDR3 bases: TGTGCCAGCGAGGGCCTACACTCTGGAAACACCATATATTTT.

This clonotype was observed many times. Here the CDR3 DNA reads TGCGCCAGCAGGGTCCTACCACAGGCGTCCTATGGCTACACCTTC. Its protein product is CASRVLPQASYGYTF. The gene calls are TRBV5-1 and TRBJ1-2; tentative D call: TRBD1 (5 bases). The CDR3 has 15 residues. Looked up from germline, CDR1 is SGHRS and CDR2 is YFSETQ. V shed 5 bases and J shed 4 bases, with 18 bases lying between them. The full variable domain, completed using reference TRBV5-1 and TRBJ1-2, is KAGVTQTPRYLIKTRGQQVTLSCSPISGHRSVSWYQQTPGQGLQFLFEYFSETQRNKGNFPGRFSGRQFSNSRSEMNVSTLELGDSALYLCASRVLPQASYGYTFGSGTRLTVV.

This clonotype has a count of ten or more. This chain connects TRBV6-2 or TRBV6-3 to TRBJ2-7; 11 positions match TRBD1. Per the germline V gene, CDR1 is MNHEY and CDR2 is SVGEGT. V lost 6 bases, J lost 6 bases, and 7 bases stayed unmatched. This CDR3 region has 14 residues. The CDR3 loop is CASSPGTGGTEQYF. The CDR3 DNA sequence: TGTGCCAGCAGCCCCGGGACAGGGGGTACCGAGCAGTACTTC.

The rearrangement links TRBV12-3 or TRBV12-4 to TRBJ1-2; TRBD1 agrees at 9 bases. Trimming removed 1 base from V and 4 bases from J; junction bases left unmatched: 4. The CDR3 is 15 amino acids. The CDR3 loop is CASSLGTGAGYGYTF. The CDR3 bases are TGTGCCAGCAGTTTAGGGACAGGGGCCGGCTATGGCTACACCTTC.

On this clonotype: A much bigger clone sits one base away, suggesting this may be a read error. V and J are TRBV7-9 and TRBJ1-1, with D possibly being TRBD1 (6 bases). The CDR3 runs 13 residues. With 5 bases removed from V and 7 bases from J, the gap between germline ends came to 14 bases. Germline loops: CDR1 SEHNR, CDR2 FQNEAQ (reference sequence). Written as DNA, the CDR3 is TGTGCCAGCAGCGTTGCAGGGGTAATTGAAGCTTTCTTT. Its protein is CASSVAGVIEAFF.

This clonotype was counted at least ten times. This rearrangement joins TRBV7-2 to TRBJ2-5; 7 bases map to TRBD1. The trim removed 4 bases at V and 1 base at J, leaving 6 bases unmatched. This CDR3 region has 15 residues. The germline CDR1 and CDR2 sequences are SGHTA and FQGNSA. This CDR3 reads CASSSGTAIQETQYF. CDR3 nucleotide sequence: TGTGCCAGCAGCTCCGGGACAGCCATCCAAGAGACCCAGTACTTC.